Below, one T cell receptor beta chain is given with its context. Its antigen is as yet unknown. The entry originates in a study of shared clonotypes between healthy human individuals. Study-wide points: Rarefaction exposed incomplete sorted-subset sequencing despite large depth.

As handled by the study authors: Filtering differed since immunoSEQ provided only junctions, with no quality scores. Produced via immunoSEQ multiplex PCR; TCRdb's table is partial and in-frame only. That table gives V, J and clone size, and the DNA gave D and trimming. Seen here are roughly 2 million clones, 85% to 95% observed once, and the top ten hold about 1.1%. CD45RO negativity and positive selection for CCR7 defined naive CD8 cells, a population that excluded terminally differentiated effector memory CD45RA+ cells. Those who donated, Caucasian adults without exception, all lived in Nashville, Tennessee. This clonotype was sampled from a man between 18 and 35 years old in good health. The specimen sequenced was naive CD8+ T cells sorted from blood.

CDR3 amino acids: CASSDWDTGTLNEKLFF. Here the CDR3 DNA reads TGTGCCAGCAGTGATTGGGACACCGGGACACTTAATGAAAAACTGTTTTTT. The chain combines TRBV25-1 with TRBJ1-4; D may be TRBD1 (6 bases). Trimming removed 3 bases at V and 4 bases at J, with 18 bases between. This CDR3 is 17 amino acids long. CDR1 and CDR2 from the germline V gene are MGHDK and SYGVNS.